This TCR beta chain was recovered during a study of T cell repertoires in cytomegalovirus infection. Trimming cost V 3 bases and J 3 bases; bases outside gene matches: 3. Germline V gene lookup returns CDR1 SGHVS and CDR2 FQNEAQ. CDR3 length: 14 residues. This clonotype was seen a handful of times. Its antigen is undetermined. TCRdb reanalysed the reads using MiXCR and keeps one entry per CDR3 protein. The sample has 26,000 or so distinct CDR3 sequences; about a fifth are singletons. The chain links TRBV7-8 to TRBJ2-7; 9 bases agree with TRBD1. The sample in question was CD8+ T cells from cultured PBMCs, obtained from culture after CMV antigen stimulation. This clonotype was sampled from a human donor in good health (CMV status not recorded). Some clones in this sample may be carry-over from other donors' samples. The CDR3 sequence is CASSLDRGSYEQYF. The CDR3 DNA sequence: TGTGCCAGCAGCTTGGACAGGGGAAGCTACGAGCAGTACTTC.